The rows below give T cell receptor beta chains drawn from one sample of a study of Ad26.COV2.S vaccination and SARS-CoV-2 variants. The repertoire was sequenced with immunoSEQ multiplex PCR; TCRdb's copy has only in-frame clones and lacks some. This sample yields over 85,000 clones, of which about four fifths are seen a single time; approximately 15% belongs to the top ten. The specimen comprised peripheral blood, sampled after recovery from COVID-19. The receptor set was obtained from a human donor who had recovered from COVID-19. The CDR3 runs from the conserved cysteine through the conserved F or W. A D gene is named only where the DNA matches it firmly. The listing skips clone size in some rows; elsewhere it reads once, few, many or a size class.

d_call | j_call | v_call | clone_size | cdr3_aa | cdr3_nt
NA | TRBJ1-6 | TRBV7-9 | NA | CASSLMSDNSPLHF | TGTGCCAGCAGCTTAATGTCAGATAATTCACCCCTCCACTTT
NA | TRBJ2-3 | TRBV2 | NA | CASRRLGGAPDTQYF | TGTGCCAGCAGGAGGCTAGGGGGAGCCCCAGATACGCAGTATTTT
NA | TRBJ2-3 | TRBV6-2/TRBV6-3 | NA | CASSSNKSPLILDTQYF | TGTGCCAGCAGTTCAAACAAGTCCCCCCTGATTTTGGATACGCAGTATTTT
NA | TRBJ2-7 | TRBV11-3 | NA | CASSLDGSGAGEQYF | TGTGCCAGCAGCTTAGATGGGTCGGGTGCAGGGGAGCAGTACTTC
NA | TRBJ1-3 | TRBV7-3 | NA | CASSLIPGNTIYF | TGTGCCAGCAGCCTTATCCCCGGAAACACCATATATTTT
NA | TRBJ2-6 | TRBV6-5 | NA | CASTPAGTGANVLTF | TGTGCCAGCACCCCCGCCGGTACTGGGGCCAACGTCCTGACTTTC
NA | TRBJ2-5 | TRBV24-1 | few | CATSDLDGQGNKREGRETQYF | TGTGCCACCAGTGATTTGGACGGACAGGGGAATAAGCGGGAGGGACGAGAGACCCAGTACTTC
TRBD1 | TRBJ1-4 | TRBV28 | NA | CASSSSGTENEKLFF | TGTGCCAGCAGTTCCTCCGGGACAGAGAATGAAAAACTGTTTTTT
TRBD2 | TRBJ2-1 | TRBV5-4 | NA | CASSFDRGGLAGEQFF | TGTGCCAGCAGCTTTGACAGGGGAGGACTAGCGGGGGAGCAGTTCTTC
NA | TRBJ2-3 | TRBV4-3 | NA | CASSQDNGPTDTQYF | TGCGCCAGCAGCCAAGATAACGGACCCACAGATACGCAGTATTTT
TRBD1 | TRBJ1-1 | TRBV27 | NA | CASSLGTGTLNTEAFF | TGTGCCAGCAGTTTAGGGACAGGGACTCTGAACACTGAAGCTTTCTTT
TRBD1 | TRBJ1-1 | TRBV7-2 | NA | CASSQTGTGYTEAFF | TGTGCCAGCAGCCAGACCGGGACAGGGTACACTGAAGCTTTCTTT
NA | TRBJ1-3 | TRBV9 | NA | CASSPARASGNTIYF | TGTGCCAGCAGCCCGGCCCGGGCCTCTGGAAACACCATATATTTT
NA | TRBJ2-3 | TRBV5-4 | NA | CASSMTDTQYF | TGTGCCAGCAGCATGACAGATACGCAGTATTTT
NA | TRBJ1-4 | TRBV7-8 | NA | CASSLDRNEKLFF | TGTGCCAGCAGCTTAGACAGAAATGAAAAACTGTTTTTT
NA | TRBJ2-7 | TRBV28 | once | CASSPIRGSYEQYF | TGTGCCAGCAGTCCAATCAGGGGTTCCTACGAGCAGTACTTC
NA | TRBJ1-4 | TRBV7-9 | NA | CASSSGEWGNEKLFF | TGTGCCAGCAGCTCGGGGGAGTGGGGGAATGAAAAACTGTTTTTT
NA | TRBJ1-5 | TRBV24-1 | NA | CATSQDSNQPQHF | TGTGCCACCAGCCAAGATAGCAATCAGCCCCAGCATTTT
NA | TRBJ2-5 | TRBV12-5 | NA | CASGLVQAGQETQYF | TGTGCTAGTGGTTTGGTACAGGCGGGACAAGAGACCCAGTACTTC
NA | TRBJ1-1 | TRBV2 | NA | CASSHGEGRIFLNTEAFF | TGTGCCAGCTCCCATGGGGAGGGGAGGATCTTCTTAAACACTGAAGCTTTCTTT
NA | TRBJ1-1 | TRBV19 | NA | CASSNDGRSKAFF | TGTGCCAGTAGTAATGACGGACGTAGTAAAGCTTTCTTT
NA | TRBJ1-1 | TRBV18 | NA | CASSSTGSLMNTEAFF | TGTGCCAGCTCTAGTACTGGGTCTCTGATGAACACTGAAGCTTTCTTT
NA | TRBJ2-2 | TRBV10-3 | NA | CAISESKQTNTGELFF | TGTGCCATCAGTGAGTCGAAGCAGACGAACACCGGGGAGCTGTTTTTT
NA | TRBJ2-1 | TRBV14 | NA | CASSQDGLDSGRGNEQFF | TGTGCCAGCAGCCAAGACGGGCTGGACAGCGGACGGGGTAATGAGCAGTTCTTC
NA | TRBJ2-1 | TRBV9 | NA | CASSVRGDTYNEQFF | TGTGCCAGCAGCGTAAGAGGAGATACCTACAATGAGCAGTTCTTC
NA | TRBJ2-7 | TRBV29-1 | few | CSVVARGSSYEQYF | TGCAGCGTTGTGGCCCGCGGAAGCTCCTACGAGCAGTACTTC
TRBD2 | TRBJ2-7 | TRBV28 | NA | CASSSYATSGSYEQYF | TGTGCCAGCAGTTCATACGCGACTAGCGGATCCTACGAGCAGTACTTC
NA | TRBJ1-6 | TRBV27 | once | CASRPQGNSPLHF | TGTGCCAGCAGACCCCAGGGGAATTCACCCCTCCACTTT
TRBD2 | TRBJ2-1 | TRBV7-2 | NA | CASSLVVSAGERNEQFF | TGTGCCAGCAGCTTAGTCGTATCGGCGGGAGAACGCAATGAGCAGTTCTTC
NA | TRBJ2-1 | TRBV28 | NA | CASSRGGNEQFF | TGTGCCAGCTCGCGGGGAGGCAATGAGCAGTTCTTC
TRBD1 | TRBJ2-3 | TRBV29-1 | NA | CSVHRGMDTQYF | TGCAGCGTTCACAGGGGGATGGATACGCAGTATTTT
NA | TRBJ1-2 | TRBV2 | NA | CASSEPTGSRGYGYTF | TGTGCCAGCAGTGAACCGACAGGATCTCGCGGCTATGGCTACACCTTC
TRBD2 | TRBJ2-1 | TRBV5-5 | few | CASSQTGTSTYNEQFF | TGTGCCAGCAGCCAAACCGGGACTAGCACCTACAATGAGCAGTTCTTC
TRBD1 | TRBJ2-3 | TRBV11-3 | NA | CASSLSPMTGPDTQYF | TGTGCCAGCAGCCTTAGTCCGATGACAGGGCCAGATACGCAGTATTTT
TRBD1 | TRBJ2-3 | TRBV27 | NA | CASSLGQGADTQYF | TGTGCCAGCAGTTTAGGACAGGGAGCAGATACGCAGTATTTT
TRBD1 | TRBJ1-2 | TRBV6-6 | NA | CATYGQGNADYGYTF | TGTGCCACCTACGGACAGGGGAACGCCGACTATGGCTACACCTTC
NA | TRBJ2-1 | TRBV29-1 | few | CSVAQNNYNEQFF | TGCAGCGTTGCACAGAACAATTACAATGAGCAGTTCTTC
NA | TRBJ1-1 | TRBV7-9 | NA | CASSRAGLNTEAFF | TGTGCCAGCAGCCGGGCGGGTTTGAACACTGAAGCTTTCTTT
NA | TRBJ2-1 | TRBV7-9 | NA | CASSLPPNEQFF | TGTGCCAGCAGCTTACCCCCTAATGAGCAGTTCTTC
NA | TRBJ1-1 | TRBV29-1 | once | CSVMNRVSETEAFF | TGCAGCGTAATGAACAGGGTGAGCGAGACTGAAGCTTTCTTT
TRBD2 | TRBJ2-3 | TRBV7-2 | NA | CASSLPAGGGTQYF | TGTGCCAGCAGCTTACCAGCGGGAGGAGGTACGCAGTATTTT
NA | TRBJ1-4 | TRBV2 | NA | CASSRLSGLTNEKLFF | TGTGCCAGCTCTCGCCTCTCGGGTCTCACTAATGAAAAACTGTTTTTT
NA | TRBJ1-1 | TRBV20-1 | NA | CSPRGHTEAFF | TGCAGCCCAAGGGGTCATACTGAAGCTTTCTTT
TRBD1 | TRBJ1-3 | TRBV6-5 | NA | CASSPGRGPNTIYF | TGTGCCAGCAGCCCCGGGAGGGGGCCCAACACCATATATTTT
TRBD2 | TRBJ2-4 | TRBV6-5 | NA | CASRRDYTKNIQYF | TGTGCCAGTCGACGGGACTATACCAAAAACATTCAGTACTTC
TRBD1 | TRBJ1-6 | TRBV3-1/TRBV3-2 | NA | CASSQGGQGNTPLHF | TGTGCCAGCAGCCAAGGAGGACAGGGCAATACACCCCTCCACTTT
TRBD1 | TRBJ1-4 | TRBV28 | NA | CAIRQGGGKLFF | TGTGCCATCCGACAGGGGGGGGGAAAACTGTTTTTT
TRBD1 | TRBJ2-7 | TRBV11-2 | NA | CASSTLQRDRGEPYEQYF | TGTGCCAGCAGCACCCTACAGAGAGACAGGGGAGAACCCTACGAGCAGTACTTC
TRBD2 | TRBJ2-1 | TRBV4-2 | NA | CASSQDPVIAGGSWTYNEQFF | TGTGCCAGCAGCCAAGATCCGGTGATAGCGGGAGGGTCATGGACCTACAATGAGCAGTTCTTC
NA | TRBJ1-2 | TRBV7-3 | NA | CASSRTGRSTYGYTF | TGTGCCAGCAGCCGCACGGGACGGTCTACCTATGGCTACACCTTC
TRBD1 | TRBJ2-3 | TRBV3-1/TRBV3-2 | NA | CASSQTGTGEDTQYF | TGTGCCAGCAGCCAAACCGGGACAGGGGAAGATACGCAGTATTTT